This T cell receptor (beta chain) was sequenced for a study of blood T cell repertoires in COVID-19. Across the study: The United States, Italy and Spain supplied acute and convalescent COVID-19 samples.

The V and J ends lost 7 bases and 2 bases respectively, with 17 bases between them. This CDR3 spans 15 amino acids. Germline V gives CDR1 MDHEN, CDR2 SYDVKM. Per the authors' pipeline: The assay estimated nucleated cells by amplifying reference gene primers. Assay used: immunoSEQ multiplex PCR; TCRdb lists only in-frame clones, some missing. V and J calls and clone size are given by that table; D and trimming were obtained from the DNA. The table records some 320,000 clones, around nine tenths of them present only once. Individuals aged 18 to 89 years were recruited from roughly 23 US areas. Exposed participants encountered a COVID-19 case during the 2 weeks preceding study entry.

Sequencing was carried out using PBMCs or T cells enriched from blood (not recorded which). The chain is built from TRBV28 and TRBJ2-5; D is unclear. The clonotype comes from a woman younger than 45 who had been exposed to COVID-19. The CDR3: CASTPLDERQETQYF. The CDR3 DNA is TGTGCCAGCACCCCATTAGATGAGCGACAAGAGACCCAGTACTTC.